In its sample, the clone carrying this T cell receptor (beta chain) was seen a few times. PCR was performed a second time for about 7 to 11 cycles using a sample-barcoded 5' primer and a J-beta primer mix. Using its own MiXCR run on the 5' RACE reads, TCRdb lists one record per CDR3 protein. Among 1.5 million to 2 million distinct CDR3 sequences listed, over 25% were seen once. The record originates from a study of blood T cells in healthy people across ages. The CDR3 has 13 amino acids. Germline V gives CDR1 SGHRS, CDR2 YFSETQ. The V and J ends lost 2 bases and 8 bases respectively, with 13 bases between them.

Sequenced input: blood. V gene TRBV5-1 combines with J gene TRBJ1-1; a weak D match, TRBD1 (5 bases). The sequence came from a woman in her 30s in good health. The CDR3 bases are TGCGCCAGCAGCTTCGGGGCCAGGGAGGAAGCTTTCTTT. Translating gives CASSFGAREEAFF.